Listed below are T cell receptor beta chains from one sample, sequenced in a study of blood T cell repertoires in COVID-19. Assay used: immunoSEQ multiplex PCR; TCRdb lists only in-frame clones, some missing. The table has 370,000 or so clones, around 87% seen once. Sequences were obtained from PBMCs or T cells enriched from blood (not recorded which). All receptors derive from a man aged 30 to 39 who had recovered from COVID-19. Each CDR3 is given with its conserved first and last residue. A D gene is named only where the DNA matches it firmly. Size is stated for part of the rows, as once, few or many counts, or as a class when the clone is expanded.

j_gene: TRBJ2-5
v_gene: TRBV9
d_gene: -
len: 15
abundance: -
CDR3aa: CASSVDEGAGETQYF
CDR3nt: TGTGCCAGCAGCGTAGATGAAGGGGCAGGGGAGACCCAGTACTTC

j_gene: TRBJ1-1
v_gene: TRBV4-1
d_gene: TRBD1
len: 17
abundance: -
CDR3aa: CASSQGVGRGQMTEAFF
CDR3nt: TGCGCCAGCAGCCAAGGGGTTGGTAGGGGGCAAATGACTGAAGCTTTCTTT

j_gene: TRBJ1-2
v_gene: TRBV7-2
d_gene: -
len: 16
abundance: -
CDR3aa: CASSLAHRVTQHGYTF
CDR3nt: TGTGCCAGCAGCTTAGCCCACAGGGTTACCCAACATGGCTACACCTTC

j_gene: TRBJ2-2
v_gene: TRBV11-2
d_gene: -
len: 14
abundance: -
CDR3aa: CASSWRGGMGELFF
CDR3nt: TGTGCCAGCAGCTGGAGGGGTGGTATGGGGGAGCTGTTTTTT

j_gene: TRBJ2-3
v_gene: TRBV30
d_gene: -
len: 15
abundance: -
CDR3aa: CASQAPTGRRDTQYF
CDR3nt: TGTGCCTCCCAGGCACCGACAGGGAGGAGAGATACGCAGTATTTT

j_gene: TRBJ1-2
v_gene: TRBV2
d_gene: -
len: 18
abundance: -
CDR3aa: CASSEARGGAVFNYGYTF
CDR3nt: TGTGCCAGCAGTGAAGCGCGGGGGGGCGCGGTTTTTAACTATGGCTACACCTTC

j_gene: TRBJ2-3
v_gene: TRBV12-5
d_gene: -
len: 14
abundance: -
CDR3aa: CASGPARGQDTQYF
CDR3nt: TGTGCTAGTGGCCCCGCACGGGGACAAGATACGCAGTATTTT

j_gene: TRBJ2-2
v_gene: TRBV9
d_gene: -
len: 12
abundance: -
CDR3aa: CASSLGRGELFF
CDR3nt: TGTGCCAGCAGTCTCGGCAGGGGGGAGCTGTTTTTT

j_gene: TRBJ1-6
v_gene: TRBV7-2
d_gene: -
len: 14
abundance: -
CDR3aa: CASSLATYNSPLHF
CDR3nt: TGTGCCAGCAGCTTAGCGACTTATAATTCACCCCTCCACTTT

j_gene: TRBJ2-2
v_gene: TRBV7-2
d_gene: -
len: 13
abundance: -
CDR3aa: CASSFPMTGELFF
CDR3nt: TGTGCCAGCAGCTTTCCAATGACCGGGGAGCTGTTTTTT

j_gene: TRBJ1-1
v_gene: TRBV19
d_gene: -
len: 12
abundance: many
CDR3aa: CASSTMTAEAFF
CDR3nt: TGTGCCAGTAGTACCATGACAGCTGAAGCTTTCTTT

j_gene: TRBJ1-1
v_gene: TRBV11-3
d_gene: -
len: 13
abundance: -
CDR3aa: CASSLRRITEAFF
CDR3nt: TGTGCCAGCAGCTTAAGGAGGATAACTGAAGCTTTCTTT

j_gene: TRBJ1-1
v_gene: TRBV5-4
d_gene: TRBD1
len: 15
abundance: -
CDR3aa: CASSRGQGVNTEAFF
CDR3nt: TGTGCCAGCAGCCGCGGACAGGGGGTAAATACTGAAGCTTTCTTT

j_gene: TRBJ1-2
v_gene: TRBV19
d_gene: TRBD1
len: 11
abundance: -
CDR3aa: CAGGTGGSCTF
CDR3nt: TGTGCCGGCGGGACAGGGGGATCGTGTACCTTC

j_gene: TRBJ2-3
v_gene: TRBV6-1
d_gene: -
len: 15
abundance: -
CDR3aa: CASSEAGGSLDTQYF
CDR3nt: TGTGCCAGCAGTGAAGCGGGGGGTAGCTTAGATACGCAGTATTTT

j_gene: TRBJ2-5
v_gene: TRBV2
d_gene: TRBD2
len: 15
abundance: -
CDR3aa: CASTPLAGAQETQYF
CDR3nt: TGTGCCAGCACCCCCCTAGCGGGGGCCCAAGAGACCCAGTACTTC

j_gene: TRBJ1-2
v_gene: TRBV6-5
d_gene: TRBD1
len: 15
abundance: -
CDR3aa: CASRDPRGRNDGYTF
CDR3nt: TGTGCCAGCAGGGATCCAAGGGGGCGCAATGACGGCTACACCTTC

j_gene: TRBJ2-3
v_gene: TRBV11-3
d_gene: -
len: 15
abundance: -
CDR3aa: CASSSGETSTDTQYF
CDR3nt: TGTGCCAGCAGCTCGGGAGAGACTAGCACAGATACGCAGTATTTT

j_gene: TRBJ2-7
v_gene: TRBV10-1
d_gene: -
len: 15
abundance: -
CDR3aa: CASSPGQGGSYEQYF
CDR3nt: TGCGCCAGCAGCCCCGGACAGGGAGGGTCCTACGAGCAGTACTTC

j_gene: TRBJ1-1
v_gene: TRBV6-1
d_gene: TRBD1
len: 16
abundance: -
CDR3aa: CASSEPGQGIGTEAFF
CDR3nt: TGTGCCAGCAGTGAGCCGGGACAGGGAATCGGGACTGAAGCTTTCTTT

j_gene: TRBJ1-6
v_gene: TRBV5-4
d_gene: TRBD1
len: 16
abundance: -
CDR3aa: CASSLSGTGPNSPLHF
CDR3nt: TGTGCCAGCAGCTTATCCGGGACAGGGCCTAATTCACCCCTCCACTTT

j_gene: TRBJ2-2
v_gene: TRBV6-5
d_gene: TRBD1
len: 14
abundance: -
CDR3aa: CASTRQGDTGELFF
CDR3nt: TGTGCCAGCACTCGACAGGGGGACACCGGGGAGCTGTTTTTT

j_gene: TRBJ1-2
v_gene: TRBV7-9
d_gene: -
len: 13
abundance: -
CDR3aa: CASSAGAGYGYTF
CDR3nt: TGTGCCAGCAGCGCAGGTGCGGGCTATGGCTACACCTTC

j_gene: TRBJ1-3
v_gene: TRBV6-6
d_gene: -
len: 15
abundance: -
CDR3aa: CASSYAAGFGNTIYF
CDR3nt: TGTGCCAGCAGTTACGCAGCAGGGTTTGGAAACACCATATATTTT

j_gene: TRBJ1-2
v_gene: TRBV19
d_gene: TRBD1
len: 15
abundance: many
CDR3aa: CASSSLGTGKYGYTF
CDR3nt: TGTGCCAGTAGCTCCCTCGGGACAGGGAAGTATGGCTACACCTTC

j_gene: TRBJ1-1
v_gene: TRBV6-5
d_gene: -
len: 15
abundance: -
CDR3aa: CASSYISAGVTEAFF
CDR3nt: TGTGCCAGCAGTTACATTTCCGCAGGGGTAACTGAAGCTTTCTTT

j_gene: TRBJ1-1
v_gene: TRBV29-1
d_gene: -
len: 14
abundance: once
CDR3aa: CSVRRSSVNTEAFF
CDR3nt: TGCAGCGTTCGCAGATCAAGCGTGAACACTGAAGCTTTCTTT

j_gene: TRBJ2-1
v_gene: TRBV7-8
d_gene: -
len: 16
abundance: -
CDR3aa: CASRRILTGPYNEQFF
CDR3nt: TGTGCCAGCAGACGAATCCTAACAGGGCCGTACAATGAGCAGTTCTTC